This TCR beta chain stems from a study of blood T cell repertoires in COVID-19. The overall study: Material from acute and convalescent COVID-19 was sourced from the United States, Italy and Spain. The cDNA or gDNA used as material had been derived from T cells, B-cell-depleted T cells, or PBMCs.

The CDR3 extends over 16 amino acids. The J segment lost 1 base and the V segment lost 4 bases, leaving 9 bases of the junction unmatched. Germline V gene lookup returns CDR1 SGHAT and CDR2 FQNNGV. Clones were read by immunoSEQ multiplex PCR, and TCRdb kept only the in-frame ones, dropping some. The data contain tens of thousands of clones, approximately 94% of them singletons. Specimen: peripheral blood. The J gene is TRBJ1-1, the V gene TRBV11-2; 7 bases are a match to TRBD1. This TCR was sampled from a man between 65 and 85 years old with active COVID-19. The CDR3 here is CASSSSYRGQNTEAFF. For the CDR3, the DNA is TGTGCCAGCAGCTCCTCTTACAGGGGCCAGAACACTGAAGCTTTCTTT.